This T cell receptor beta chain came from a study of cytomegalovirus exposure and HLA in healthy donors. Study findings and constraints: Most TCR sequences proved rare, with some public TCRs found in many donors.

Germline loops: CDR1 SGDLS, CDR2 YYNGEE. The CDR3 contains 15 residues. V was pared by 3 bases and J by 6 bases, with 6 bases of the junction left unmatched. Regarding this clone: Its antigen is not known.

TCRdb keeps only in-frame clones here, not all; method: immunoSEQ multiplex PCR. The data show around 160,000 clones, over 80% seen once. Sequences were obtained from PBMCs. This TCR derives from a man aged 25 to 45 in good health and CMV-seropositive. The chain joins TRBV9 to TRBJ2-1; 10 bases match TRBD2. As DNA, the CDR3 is TGTGCCAGCAGCGCCCCCGGGACTAGCGTCAATGAGCAGTTCTTC. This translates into CASSAPGTSVNEQFF. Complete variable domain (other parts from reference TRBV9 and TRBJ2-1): DSGVTQTPKHLITATGQRVTLRCSPRSGDLSVYWYQQSLDQGLQFLIQYYNGEERAKGNILERFSAQQFPDLHSELNLSSLELGDSALYFCASSAPGTSVNEQFFGPGTRLTVL.